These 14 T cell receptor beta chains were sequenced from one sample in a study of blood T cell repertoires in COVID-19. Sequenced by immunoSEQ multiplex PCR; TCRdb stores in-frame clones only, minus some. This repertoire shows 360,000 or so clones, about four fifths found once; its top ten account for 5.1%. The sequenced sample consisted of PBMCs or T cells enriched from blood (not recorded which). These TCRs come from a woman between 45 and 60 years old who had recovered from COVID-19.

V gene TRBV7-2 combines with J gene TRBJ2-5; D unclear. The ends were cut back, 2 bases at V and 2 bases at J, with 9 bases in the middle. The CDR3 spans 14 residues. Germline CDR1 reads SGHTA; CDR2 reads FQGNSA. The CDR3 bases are TGTGCCAGCAGCTTACTCCAGGTTCAAGAGACCCAGTACTTC. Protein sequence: CASSLLQVQETQYF.

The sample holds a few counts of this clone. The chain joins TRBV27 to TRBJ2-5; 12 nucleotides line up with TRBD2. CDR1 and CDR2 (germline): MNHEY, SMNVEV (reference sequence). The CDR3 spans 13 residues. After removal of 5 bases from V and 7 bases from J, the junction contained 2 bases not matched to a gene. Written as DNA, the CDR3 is TGTGCCAGCAGTGTGACTAGCGGGGGGACCCAGTACTTC. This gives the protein CASSVTSGGTQYF.

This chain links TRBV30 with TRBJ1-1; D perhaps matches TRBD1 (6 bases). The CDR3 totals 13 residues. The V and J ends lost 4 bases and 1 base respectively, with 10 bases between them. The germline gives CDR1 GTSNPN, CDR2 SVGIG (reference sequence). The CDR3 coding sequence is TGTGCCTGGACGGGACAAGCGAACACTGAAGCTTTCTTT. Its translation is CAWTGQANTEAFF.

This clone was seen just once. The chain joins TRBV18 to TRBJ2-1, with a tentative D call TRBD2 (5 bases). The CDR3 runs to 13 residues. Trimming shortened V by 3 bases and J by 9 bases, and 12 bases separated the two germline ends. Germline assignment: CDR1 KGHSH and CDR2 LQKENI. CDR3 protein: CASSPRRDGEQFF. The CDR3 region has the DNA TGTGCCAGCTCACCCCGACGGGATGGTGAGCAGTTCTTC.

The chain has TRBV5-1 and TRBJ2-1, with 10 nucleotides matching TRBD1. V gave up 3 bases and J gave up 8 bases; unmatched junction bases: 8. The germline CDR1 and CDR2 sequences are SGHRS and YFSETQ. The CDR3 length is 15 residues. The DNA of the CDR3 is TGCGCCAGCAGCTCGACAGGGGGCCCCTTGGATGAGCAGTTCTTC. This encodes CASSSTGGPLDEQFF. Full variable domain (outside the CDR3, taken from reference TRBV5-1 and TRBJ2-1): KAGVTQTPRYLIKTRGQQVTLSCSPISGHRSVSWYQQTPGQGLQFLFEYFSETQRNKGNFPGRFSGRQFSNSRSEMNVSTLELGDSALYLCASSSTGGPLDEQFFGPGTRLTVL.

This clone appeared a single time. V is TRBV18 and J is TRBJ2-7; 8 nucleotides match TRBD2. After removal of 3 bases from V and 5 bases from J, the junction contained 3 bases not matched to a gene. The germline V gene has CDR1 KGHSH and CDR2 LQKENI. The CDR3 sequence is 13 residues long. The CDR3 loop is CASSPSGSDEQYF. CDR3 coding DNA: TGTGCCAGCTCACCGAGCGGGAGCGACGAGCAGTACTTC.

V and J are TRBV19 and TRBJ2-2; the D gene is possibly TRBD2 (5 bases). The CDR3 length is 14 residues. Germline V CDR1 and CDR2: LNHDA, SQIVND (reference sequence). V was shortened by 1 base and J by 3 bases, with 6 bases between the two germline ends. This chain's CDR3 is CASSIGGYTGELFF. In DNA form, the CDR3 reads TGTGCCAGTAGTATAGGCGGGTACACCGGGGAGCTGTTTTTT.

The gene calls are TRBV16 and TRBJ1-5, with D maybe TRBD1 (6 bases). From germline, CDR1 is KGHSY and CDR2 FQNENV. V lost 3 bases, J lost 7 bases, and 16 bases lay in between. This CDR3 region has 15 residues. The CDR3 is CASSHHSGVVQPQHF. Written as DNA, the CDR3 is TGTGCCAGCAGCCATCATTCAGGGGTGGTGCAGCCCCAGCATTTT.

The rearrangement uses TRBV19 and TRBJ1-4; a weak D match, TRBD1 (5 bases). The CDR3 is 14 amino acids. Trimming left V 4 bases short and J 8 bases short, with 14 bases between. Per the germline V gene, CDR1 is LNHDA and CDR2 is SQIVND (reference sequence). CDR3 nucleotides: TGTGCCAGTAGTACCCTCTATGGGGGGGAAAAACTGTTTTTT. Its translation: CASSTLYGGEKLFF.

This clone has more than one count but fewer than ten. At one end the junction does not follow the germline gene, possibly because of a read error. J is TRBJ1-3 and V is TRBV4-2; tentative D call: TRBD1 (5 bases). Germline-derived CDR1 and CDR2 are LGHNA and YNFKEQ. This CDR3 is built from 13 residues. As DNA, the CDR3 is TGTGCCAGCAGCCAAAACTCCCGGGACTCCATCTATTTT. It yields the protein CASSQNSRDSIYF.

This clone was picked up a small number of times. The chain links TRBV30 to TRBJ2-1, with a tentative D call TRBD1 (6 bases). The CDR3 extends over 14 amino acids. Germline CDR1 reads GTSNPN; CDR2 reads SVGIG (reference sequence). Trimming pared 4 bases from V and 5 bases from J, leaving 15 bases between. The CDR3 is CAWNLQGVHNEQFF. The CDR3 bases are TGTGCCTGGAATCTACAGGGTGTCCACAATGAGCAGTTCTTC.

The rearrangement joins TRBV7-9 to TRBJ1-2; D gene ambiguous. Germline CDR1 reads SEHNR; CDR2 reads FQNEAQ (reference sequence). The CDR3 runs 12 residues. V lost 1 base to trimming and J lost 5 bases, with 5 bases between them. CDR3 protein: CASSLGEYGYTF. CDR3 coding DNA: TGTGCCAGCAGCTTAGGGGAGTATGGCTACACCTTC. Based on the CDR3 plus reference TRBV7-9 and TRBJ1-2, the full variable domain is DTGVSQNPRHKITKRGQNVTFRCDPISEHNRLYWYRQTLGQGPEFLTYFQNEAQLEKSRLLSDRFSAERPKGSFSTLEIQRTEQGDSAMYLCASSLGEYGYTFGSGTRLTVV.

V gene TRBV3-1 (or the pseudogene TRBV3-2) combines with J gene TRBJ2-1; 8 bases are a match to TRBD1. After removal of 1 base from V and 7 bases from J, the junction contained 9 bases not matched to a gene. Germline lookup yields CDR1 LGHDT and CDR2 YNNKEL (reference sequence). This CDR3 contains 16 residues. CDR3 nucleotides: TGTGCCAGCAGCCAAGCCGGGACAGGAGTCTTAAATGAGCAGTTCTTC. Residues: CASSQAGTGVLNEQFF.

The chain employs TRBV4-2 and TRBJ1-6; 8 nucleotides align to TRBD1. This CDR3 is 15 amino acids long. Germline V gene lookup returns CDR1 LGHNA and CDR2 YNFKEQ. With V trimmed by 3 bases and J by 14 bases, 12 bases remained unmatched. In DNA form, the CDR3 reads TGTGCCAGCAGCCAGCCCTCAGGGGGCGAAGACACCCTCCACTTT. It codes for CASSQPSGGEDTLHF.